This TCR beta chain comes out of a study of T cell clones after liver transplantation. Study-level background: Post-transplant blood was tracked for graft-donor-reactive T cell clones identified in a pre-transplant mixed lymphocyte reaction. Whole-study results and caveats: A larger donor-reactive than third-party decline suggested partial antigen-specific deletion.

This table comes from immunoSEQ multiplex PCR, and its TCRdb copy is limited to in-frame clones, with some not included. The sample has about 75,000 clones, under 90% seen once; the top ten hold 2.1%. The CDR3 spans 14 residues. Germline V CDR1 and CDR2: SGHAT, FQNNGV. The germline V and J ends were trimmed by 1 base and 2 bases, with 7 bases remaining between them. Comment on this clone: Its antigen remains unknown.

The origin of this receptor is a human patient who received a liver transplant. A subset of T cells may come from the graft donor. The rearrangement joins TRBV11-2 to TRBJ2-3; D is ambiguous. The source was CD4+ T cells from blood, collected less than 50 months after liver transplant. The CDR3 region is CASSLVAFTDTQYF. Written as DNA, the CDR3 is TGTGCCAGCAGCTTAGTGGCCTTCACAGATACGCAGTATTTT.